The rows below give T cell receptor beta chains drawn from one sample of a study of PD-1 blockade in classical Hodgkin lymphoma. Sequenced by immunoSEQ multiplex PCR; TCRdb stores in-frame clones only, minus some. This repertoire shows around 26,000 clones, roughly 80% found once; its top ten account for over 3%. The sample in question was CD4+ T cells from blood, obtained before the fourth cycle of nivolumab. The source of these receptors is a human donor with classical Hodgkin lymphoma. Both conserved end residues are part of each CDR3. A D gene is named only where the DNA matches it firmly. Clone size, where shown, is once, few, many, or a class for clones that have expanded.

j_call | clone_size | v_call | d_call | cdr3_nt | cdr3_aa
TRBJ2-7 | once | TRBV7-3 | NA | TGTGCCAGCAGCCAAAACCACCTGGACAGGGCGGGGGGCGAGCAGTACTTC | CASSQNHLDRAGGEQYF
TRBJ2-7 | NA | TRBV7-2 | NA | TGTGCCAGCAGCTTAGGAAGAGGTCCCTACGAGCAGTACTTC | CASSLGRGPYEQYF
TRBJ2-5 | NA | TRBV10-3 | NA | TGTGCCATCACGTCAGGGTTGGGGGAGACCCAGTACTTC | CAITSGLGETQYF
TRBJ1-1 | NA | TRBV7-2 | NA | TGTGCCAGCAGCTTCAGTCGGGGGGGGAGGGAAGCTTTCTTT | CASSFSRGGREAFF
TRBJ1-5 | once | TRBV7-2 | NA | TGTGCCAGCAGCTTCGCAACGGTCCAAAATCAGCCCCAGCATTTT | CASSFATVQNQPQHF
TRBJ2-3 | NA | TRBV4-1 | NA | TGCGCCAGCAGCCAAGATCTGCGGGGGCAGGGAGATACGCAGTATTTT | CASSQDLRGQGDTQYF
TRBJ2-1 | NA | TRBV4-3 | TRBD2 | TGCGCCAGCAGCCAAGATTACGGTCTAGCGGGGACCCACAATGAGCAGTTCTTC | CASSQDYGLAGTHNEQFF
TRBJ1-1 | NA | TRBV21-1 | NA | TGTGCCAGCAGCAAAGCCGGGGGACAGACAAAGAACACTGAAGCTTTCTTT | CASSKAGGQTKNTEAFF
TRBJ2-5 | NA | TRBV28 | TRBD1 | TGTGCCAGCAGTTACTTGGACAGGGGGGGCGAGACCCAGTACTTC | CASSYLDRGGETQYF
TRBJ1-5 | NA | TRBV7-2 | NA | TGTGCCAGCAGCGAAGGGGAGGGTCAGCATTTT | CASSEGEGQHF
TRBJ1-2 | NA | TRBV7-2 | NA | TGTGCCAGCAGCGACAGCCCATATGGCTACACCTTC | CASSDSPYGYTF
TRBJ2-1 | NA | TRBV5-5 | NA | TGTGCCAGCAGCTTGGCAGTAGCCTCCTACAATGAGCAGTTCTTC | CASSLAVASYNEQFF
TRBJ1-5 | NA | TRBV7-2 | TRBD1 | TGTGCCAGCAGCTCGGGGACAGGGGGCTTTCAGCCCCAGCATTTT | CASSSGTGGFQPQHF
TRBJ2-5 | NA | TRBV11-1 | TRBD1 | TGTGCCAGCGGACAGGGCGCACAGACAGAGACCCAGTACTTC | CASGQGAQTETQYF
TRBJ2-2 | NA | TRBV5-1 | NA | TGCGCCAGCAGCTTGGTTCGGACGCAAGCCGGGGAGCTGTTTTTT | CASSLVRTQAGELFF
TRBJ1-5 | NA | TRBV9 | TRBD1 | TGTGCCAGCAGCGGGGGACAGGTCAATCAGCCCCAGCATTTT | CASSGGQVNQPQHF
TRBJ1-6 | once | TRBV30 | NA | TGTGCCTGCGTTAACAGGAATTCACCCCTCCACTTT | CACVNRNSPLHF
TRBJ2-7 | NA | TRBV19 | NA | TGTGCCAGTAGTATTGCCGGAACAAGGGACGAGCAGTACTTC | CASSIAGTRDEQYF
TRBJ2-1 | NA | TRBV21-1 | NA | TGTGCCAGCAGCCTTTTAAGTCGGGGAACCAATGAGCAGTTCTTC | CASSLLSRGTNEQFF
TRBJ1-3 | NA | TRBV6-1 | NA | TGTGCCAGCAAATTAGAAGGAAACACCATATATTTT | CASKLEGNTIYF
TRBJ2-6 | NA | TRBV5-6 | TRBD1 | TGTGCCAGCAGCTTGTATGGACAGGAAAGCTCTGGGGCCAACGTCCTGACTTTC | CASSLYGQESSGANVLTF
TRBJ1-3 | once | TRBV5-5 | NA | TGTGCCAGCAGCTTGTGGGGGGCTGGAAACACCATATATTTT | CASSLWGAGNTIYF
TRBJ2-7 | NA | TRBV4-2 | NA | TGTGCCAGCAGCCCTAACGGCTACGAGCAGTACTTC | CASSPNGYEQYF
TRBJ2-7 | NA | TRBV19 | TRBD1 | TGTGCCAGTGGGAAGGGACAGGGAAACTACGAGCAGTACTTC | CASGKGQGNYEQYF
TRBJ2-5 | NA | TRBV6-5 | TRBD2 | TGTGCCAGCAGCCCCTTCGGGGGGCAAGAGACCCAGTACTTC | CASSPFGGQETQYF
TRBJ1-1 | NA | TRBV7-3 | NA | TGTGCCAGCAGCTTAACTGGGGTCGGCACTGAAGCTTTCTTT | CASSLTGVGTEAFF
TRBJ1-2 | NA | TRBV6-5 | NA | TGTGCCAGCAGTTACCAGGGGAAGTATGGCTACACCTTC | CASSYQGKYGYTF
TRBJ2-7 | few | TRBV4-2 | NA | TGTGCCAGCAGCCAGTACGGGGGCATCGGAAGCCACGAGCAGTACTTC | CASSQYGGIGSHEQYF
TRBJ1-1 | NA | TRBV7-2 | TRBD1 | TGTGCCAGCAGCTTTACAGGGGGAATGAACACTGAAGCTTTCTTT | CASSFTGGMNTEAFF
TRBJ2-4 | NA | TRBV25-1 | TRBD2 | TGTGCCAGCAGTGAGGGGGGGTATTCGGGAACCAAAAACATTCAGTACTTC | CASSEGGYSGTKNIQYF
TRBJ2-1 | once | TRBV5-1 | NA | TGCGCCAGCAGCTTGGTAAGGGGGAGTATCGACAATGAGCAGTTCTTC | CASSLVRGSIDNEQFF
TRBJ1-2 | NA | TRBV30 | NA | TGTGCCTGGAGTGACGGAGGGGTCTATGGCTACACCTTC | CAWSDGGVYGYTF
TRBJ2-1 | once | TRBV19 | TRBD1 | TGTGCCAGTAGTATTAGGGGGTTACCCGGGACAGGGCACAATGAGCAGTTCTTC | CASSIRGLPGTGHNEQFF